This TCR beta chain was retrieved from a study of cytomegalovirus exposure and HLA in healthy donors. At the level of the study: Across a few hundred genotyped donors, about 80% landed in the Caucasian-associated ancestry cluster.

This clone was observed a handful of times. What it binds is unknown. Relative to the germline gene, one junction end is altered; a read error may explain this. Germline CDR1 and CDR2: GTSNPN and SVGIG (reference sequence). The CDR3 has 17 amino acids. Whole-study results and caveats: Later work showed greater clonal expansion in HLA-associated TCR beta chains than in equally common others.

PCR used 60 Vbeta primers and 13 Jbeta primers. Using immunoSEQ multiplex PCR, the repertoire was profiled, and TCRdb retains in-frame clones only, with some absent. The profile shows some 130,000 clones, 76% of them singletons. The clonotype comes from a man aged 35-49 years in good health and CMV-seronegative. The sequenced sample was PBMCs. V is TRBV30 and J is TRBJ1-2; 9 bases line up with TRBD1. CDR3: CARSYAPGDRGNYGYTF. CDR3 nucleotide sequence: TGTGCCCGGAGCTACGCCCCCGGAGACAGGGGGAACTATGGCTACACCTTC. The variable domain in full, with the rest retrieved from reference TRBV30 and TRBJ1-2, is SQTIHQWPATLVQPVGSPLSLECTVEGTSNPNLYWYRQAAGRGLQLLFYSVGIGQISSEVPQNLSASRPQDRQFILSSKKLLLSDSGFYLCARSYAPGDRGNYGYTFGSGTRLTVV.